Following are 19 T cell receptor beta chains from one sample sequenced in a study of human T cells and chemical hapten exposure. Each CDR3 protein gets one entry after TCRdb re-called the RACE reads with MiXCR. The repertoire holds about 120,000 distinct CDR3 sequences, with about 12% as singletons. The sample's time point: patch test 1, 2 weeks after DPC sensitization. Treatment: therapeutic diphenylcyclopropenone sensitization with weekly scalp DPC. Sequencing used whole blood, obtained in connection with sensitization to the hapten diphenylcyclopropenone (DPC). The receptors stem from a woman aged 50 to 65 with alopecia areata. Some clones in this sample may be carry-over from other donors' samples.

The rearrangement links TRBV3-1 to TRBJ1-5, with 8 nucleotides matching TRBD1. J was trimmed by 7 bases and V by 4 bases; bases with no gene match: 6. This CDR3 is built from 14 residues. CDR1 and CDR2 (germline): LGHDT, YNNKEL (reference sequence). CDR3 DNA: TGTGCCAGCAGCCCCGACAGGGGAATGCAGCCCCAGCATTTT. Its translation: CASSPDRGMQPQHF.

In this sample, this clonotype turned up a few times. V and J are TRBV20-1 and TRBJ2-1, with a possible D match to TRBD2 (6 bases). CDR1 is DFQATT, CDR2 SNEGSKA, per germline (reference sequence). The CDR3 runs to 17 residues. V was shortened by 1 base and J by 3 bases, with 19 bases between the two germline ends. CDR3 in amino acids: CSARGNTGTPHYNEQFF. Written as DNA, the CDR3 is TGCAGTGCTAGAGGGAACACCGGGACTCCTCACTACAATGAGCAGTTCTTC.

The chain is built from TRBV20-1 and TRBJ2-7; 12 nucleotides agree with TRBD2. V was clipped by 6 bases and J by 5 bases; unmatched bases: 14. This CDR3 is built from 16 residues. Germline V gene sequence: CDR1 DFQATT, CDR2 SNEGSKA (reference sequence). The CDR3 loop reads CSALGQTSGSPNEQYF. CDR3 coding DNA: TGCAGTGCCCTCGGGCAGACTAGCGGGAGCCCGAACGAGCAGTACTTC.

CDR3 in amino acids: CASSLGWTADNGYTF. The CDR3 DNA sequence: TGTGCCAGCAGCTTGGGATGGACAGCAGACAATGGCTACACCTTC. J is TRBJ1-2 and V is TRBV5-6, with D perhaps matching TRBD1 (6 bases). Between the trimmed V and J ends, which lost 0 bases and 6 bases, there was a span of 15 bases. Germline lookup yields CDR1 SGHDT and CDR2 YYEEEE. The CDR3 spans 15 residues.

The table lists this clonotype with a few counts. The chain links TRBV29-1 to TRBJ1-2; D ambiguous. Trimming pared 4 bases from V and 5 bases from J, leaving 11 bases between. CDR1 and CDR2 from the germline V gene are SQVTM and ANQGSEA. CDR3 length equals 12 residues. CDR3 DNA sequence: TGCAGCGTTGGTGGGCCTACATATGGCTACACCTTC. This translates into CSVGGPTYGYTF.

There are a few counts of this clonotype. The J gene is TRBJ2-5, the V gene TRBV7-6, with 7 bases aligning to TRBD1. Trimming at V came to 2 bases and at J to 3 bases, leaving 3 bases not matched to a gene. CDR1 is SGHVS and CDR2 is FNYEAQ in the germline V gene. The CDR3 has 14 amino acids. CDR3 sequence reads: CASSLWGQKETQYF. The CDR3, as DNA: TGTGCCAGCAGCTTATGGGGACAGAAAGAGACCCAGTACTTC.

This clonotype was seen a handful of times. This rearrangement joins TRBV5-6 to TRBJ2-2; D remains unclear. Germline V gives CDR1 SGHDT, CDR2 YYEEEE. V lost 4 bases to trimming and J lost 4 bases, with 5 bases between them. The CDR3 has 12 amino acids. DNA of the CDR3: TGTGCCAGCAGCCCCGGCACCGGGGAGCTGTTTTTT. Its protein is CASSPGTGELFF.

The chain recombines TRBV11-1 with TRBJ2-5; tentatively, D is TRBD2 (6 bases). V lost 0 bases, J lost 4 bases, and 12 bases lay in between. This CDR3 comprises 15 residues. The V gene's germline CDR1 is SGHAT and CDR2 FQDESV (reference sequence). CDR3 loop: CASSLASGGAETQYF. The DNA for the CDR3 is TGTGCCAGCAGCTTAGCAAGCGGCGGGGCAGAGACCCAGTACTTC.

The CDR3 is CATSRVDWDRTGYTF. Written as DNA, the CDR3 is TGTGCCACCAGCAGAGTGGATTGGGATCGTACGGGCTACACCTTC. This rearrangement joins TRBV15 to TRBJ1-2; D unresolved. The germline gives CDR1 LNHNV, CDR2 YYDKDF (reference sequence). The V gene lost 1 base and the J gene lost 8 bases, with 17 bases spanning the gap. This CDR3 has 15 residues.

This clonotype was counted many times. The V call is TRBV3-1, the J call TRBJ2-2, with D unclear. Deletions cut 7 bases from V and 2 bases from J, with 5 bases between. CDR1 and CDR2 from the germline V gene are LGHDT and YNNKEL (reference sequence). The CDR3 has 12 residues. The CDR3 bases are TGTGCCAGCAATTATAACACCGGGGAGCTGTTTTTT. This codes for CASNYNTGELFF.

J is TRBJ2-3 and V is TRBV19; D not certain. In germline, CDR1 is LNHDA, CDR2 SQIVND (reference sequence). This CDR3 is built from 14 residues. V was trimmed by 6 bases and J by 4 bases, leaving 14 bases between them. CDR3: CASRSPFAPDTQYF. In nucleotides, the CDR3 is TGTGCCAGTAGGTCCCCCTTCGCGCCAGATACGCAGTATTTT.

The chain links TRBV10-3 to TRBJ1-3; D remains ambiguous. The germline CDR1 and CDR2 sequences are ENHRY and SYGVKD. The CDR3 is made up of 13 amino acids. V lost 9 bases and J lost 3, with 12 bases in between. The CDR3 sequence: CAMGISGGNTIYF. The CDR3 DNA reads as TGTGCCATGGGGATCAGCGGTGGAAACACCATATATTTT.

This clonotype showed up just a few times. The CDR3 sequence is CASTGQGGLRGNEQFF. The CDR3, as DNA: TGTGCCAGCACCGGACAGGGAGGTTTACGAGGCAATGAGCAGTTCTTC. The chain has TRBV28 and TRBJ2-1; TRBD1 agrees at 8 bases. Germline-derived CDR1 and CDR2 are MDHEN and SYDVKM. V was clipped by 7 bases and J by 6 bases; unmatched bases: 14. The CDR3 is made up of 16 amino acids.

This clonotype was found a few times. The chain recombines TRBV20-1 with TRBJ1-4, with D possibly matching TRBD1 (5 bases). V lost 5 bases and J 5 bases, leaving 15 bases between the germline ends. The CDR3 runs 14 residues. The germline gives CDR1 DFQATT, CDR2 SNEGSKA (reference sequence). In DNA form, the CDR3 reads TGCAGTGCTCTCCGGGACCTTTGGAATGAAAAACTGTTTTTT. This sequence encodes CSALRDLWNEKLFF.

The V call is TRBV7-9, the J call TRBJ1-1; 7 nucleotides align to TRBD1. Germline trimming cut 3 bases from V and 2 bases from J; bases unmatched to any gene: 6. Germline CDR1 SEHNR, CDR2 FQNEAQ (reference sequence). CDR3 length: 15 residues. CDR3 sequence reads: CASSFLQGSNTEAFF. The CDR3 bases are TGTGCCAGCAGCTTCCTACAGGGGAGTAACACTGAAGCTTTCTTT.

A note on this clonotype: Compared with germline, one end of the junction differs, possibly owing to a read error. This chain's CDR3 is CASSPGQGPYEQNF. CDR3 coding DNA: TGTGCCAGCAGTCCGGGACAGGGCCCCTACGAGCAGAACTTC. V gene TRBV6-5 combines with J gene TRBJ2-7; 9 positions match TRBD1. CDR3 length equals 14 residues. From germline, CDR1 is MNHEY and CDR2 SVGAGI.

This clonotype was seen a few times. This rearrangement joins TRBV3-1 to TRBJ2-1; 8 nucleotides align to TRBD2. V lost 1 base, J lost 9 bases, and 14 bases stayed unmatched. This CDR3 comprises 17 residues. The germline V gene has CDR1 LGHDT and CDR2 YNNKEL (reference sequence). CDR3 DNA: TGTGCCAGCAGCCAAGTTCACCGGGGGGGTGCTTTCGGTGAGCAGTTCTTC. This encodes CASSQVHRGGAFGEQFF.

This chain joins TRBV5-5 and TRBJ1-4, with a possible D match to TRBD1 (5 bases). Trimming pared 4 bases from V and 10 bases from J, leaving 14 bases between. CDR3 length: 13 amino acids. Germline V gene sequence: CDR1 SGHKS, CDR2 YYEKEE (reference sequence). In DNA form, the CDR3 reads TGTGCCAGCAGCGGGGACTTAGCCAGAAAACTGTTTTTT. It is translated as CASSGDLARKLFF.

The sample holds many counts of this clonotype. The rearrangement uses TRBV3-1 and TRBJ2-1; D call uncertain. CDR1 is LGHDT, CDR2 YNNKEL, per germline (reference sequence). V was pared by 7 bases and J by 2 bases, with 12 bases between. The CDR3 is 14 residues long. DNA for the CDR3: TGTGCCAGCAAGGAAAGGGCTGCCTACAATGAGCAGTTCTTC. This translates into CASKERAAYNEQFF.